This passage covers 29 T cell receptor beta chains from one sample sequenced in a study of blood T cell repertoires in COVID-19. TCRdb's table, derived via immunoSEQ multiplex PCR, lists solely in-frame clones and lacks some. Counted here are some 300,000 clones, just under 90% occurring once; the ten biggest clones make up 1.5% to 2%. Sample: peripheral blood. All receptors come from a woman between 25 and 40 years old with COVID-19, enrolled during active disease.

The CDR3: CASSLAAAGGETQYF. CDR3 coding DNA: TGTGCCAGCAGCTTAGCGGCGGCGGGAGGAGAGACCCAGTACTTC. The rearrangement joins TRBV7-2 to TRBJ2-5; the match to TRBD2 covers 8 bases. This CDR3 contains 15 residues. V dropped 0 bases and J dropped 4; count of bases not matched to a gene: 4. In germline, CDR1 is SGHTA, CDR2 FQGNSA.

The chain combines TRBV3-1 (or the pseudogene TRBV3-2) with TRBJ2-2, with a weak D call TRBD2 (6 bases). Germline loops: CDR1 LGHDT, CDR2 YNNKEL (reference sequence). CDR3 length: 20 residues. The V and J ends lost 0 bases and 1 base respectively, with 21 bases between them. The DNA of the CDR3 is TGTGCCAGCAGCCAAGAATTTCGTGGCCGGCGGGGAAAGAACACCGGGGAGCTGTTTTTT. Translating it yields CASSQEFRGRRGKNTGELFF.

In this sample, this clone turned up once. This rearrangement joins TRBV6-5 to TRBJ2-1; 9 bases map to TRBD1. The germline V gene has CDR1 MNHEY and CDR2 SVGAGI. The CDR3 is 14 residues long. Trimming removed 6 bases from V and 10 bases from J; junction bases left unmatched: 10. The CDR3 sequence: CASRLGQGYREQFF. The CDR3 region has the DNA TGTGCCAGCAGGTTGGGACAGGGATATAGGGAGCAGTTCTTC.

This clone was found many times. The chain links TRBV30 to TRBJ1-3, with 11 bases aligning to TRBD1. The germline CDR1 and CDR2 sequences are GTSNPN and SVGIG (reference sequence). This CDR3 is 16 amino acids long. V trimming: 0 bases; J trimming: 8 bases; junction bases outside the gene matches: 9. The chain's CDR3 is CAWSVPPGQGGDTIYF. CDR3 coding DNA: TGTGCCTGGAGTGTACCCCCGGGACAGGGGGGGGACACCATATATTTT.

Only a few counts were recorded for this clone. This chain links TRBV25-1 with TRBJ1-6; D gene uncertain. Germline V gene lookup returns CDR1 MGHDK and CDR2 SYGVNS. The CDR3 has 13 amino acids. V was shortened by 5 bases and J by 9 bases, with 11 bases between the two germline ends. The CDR3 coding sequence is TGTGCCAGCAGTATCTCCTATGGTTCACCCCTCCACTTT. As protein: CASSISYGSPLHF.

V gene TRBV11-3 combines with J gene TRBJ2-5; 7 bases map to TRBD1. This CDR3 region has 13 residues. The germline gives CDR1 SGHNT, CDR2 YENEEA. Unmatched junction bases numbered 3, after V lost 4 bases and J lost 4 bases. CDR3 in DNA: TGTGCCAGCAGCTCAGGGGGTGGAGAGACCCAGTACTTC. Translating it yields CASSSGGGETQYF.

This chain connects TRBV21-1 to TRBJ1-1; the table names TRBD1, a call not compared with the DNA. TRBV21-1 is recorded as a pseudogene. The length of the CDR3 is 13 residues. CDR3 DNA sequence: TGTGCCAGCAGCAAGCAAGGGGACACTGAAGCTTTCTTT. Translating gives CASSKQGDTEAFF.

V and J are TRBV12-5 and TRBJ1-1; the D is unclear. The CDR3 contains 17 residues. V lost 1 base and J lost 0, with 15 bases in between. Per the germline V gene, CDR1 is LGHNT and CDR2 is FRNRAP. Here the CDR3 DNA reads TGTGCTAGTGGTTTGGCGCCGCAAGAGGGCTTGAACACTGAAGCTTTCTTT. Its protein product is CASGLAPQEGLNTEAFF.

This clone was detected once. V usage is TRBV10-1 and J usage is TRBJ1-1; the D gene is possibly TRBD1 (5 bases). The germline CDR1 and CDR2 sequences are WNHNN and SYGVQD (reference sequence). V was trimmed by 8 bases and J by 5 bases, leaving 12 bases between them. This CDR3 is built from 12 residues. In DNA, the CDR3 is TGCGCCAGCGAGCCCTGGACAACTGAAGCTTTCTTT. Translated: CASEPWTTEAFF.

The CDR3, as DNA: TGTGCCAGCAGTTCGACAGGGGGGATTGAAAAACTGTTTTTT. Its protein is CASSSTGGIEKLFF. The chain links TRBV6-2 or TRBV6-3 to TRBJ1-4; 9 bases match TRBD1. This CDR3 has 14 residues. Germline loops: CDR1 MNHEY, CDR2 SVGEGT. Trimming at V came to 4 bases and at J to 7 bases, leaving 4 bases not matched to a gene.

The V and J genes are TRBV27 and TRBJ2-7; TRBD2 might be the D (6 bases). Trimming removed 5 bases from V and 0 bases from J, with 8 bases in between. Germline loops: CDR1 MNHEY, CDR2 SMNVEV (reference sequence). The CDR3 spans 13 residues. CDR3: CASSLLASYEQYF. The CDR3 DNA reads as TGTGCCAGCAGTCTACTAGCCTCCTACGAGCAGTACTTC.

As DNA, the CDR3 is TGTGCCAGCAGCCAAGCAGGGACTGGGACCGGGGAGCTGTTTTTT. It encodes CASSQAGTGTGELFF. The chain carries TRBV3-1 (or the pseudogene TRBV3-2) and TRBJ2-2; a weak D match, TRBD2 (6 bases). In germline, CDR1 is LGHDT, CDR2 YNNKEL (reference sequence). Trimming pared 1 base from V and 5 bases from J, leaving 11 bases between. The CDR3 consists of 15 residues.

This clone was found once. This chain links TRBV6-5 with TRBJ2-1; possible D gene TRBD1, 5 bases. V dropped 7 bases and J dropped 1 base, with 5 bases sitting between them. CDR3 length equals 12 residues. The germline V gene has CDR1 MNHEY and CDR2 SVGAGI. DNA for the CDR3: TGTGCCAGCACAGGGTCCTACAATGAGCAGTTCTTC. Translating it yields CASTGSYNEQFF.

This chain joins TRBV4-1 and TRBJ1-5; 7 bases agree with TRBD1. This CDR3 has 18 amino acids. Germline V gene lookup returns CDR1 MGHRA and CDR2 YSYEKL. V dropped 4 bases and J dropped 4; count of bases not matched to a gene: 16. The CDR3 DNA reads as TGCGCCAGCAGCCGCTCACCAACGGACAGGTCACGGAATCAGCCCCAGCATTTT. Protein product: CASSRSPTDRSRNQPQHF.

This clone was seen a few times. The rearrangement joins TRBV6-5 to TRBJ1-2; D possibly corresponds to TRBD1 (5 bases). Trimming removed 5 bases from V and 1 base from J, with 5 bases in between. Germline loops: CDR1 MNHEY, CDR2 SVGAGI. The CDR3 is 12 residues long. The CDR3 sequence is CASSQGNYGYTF. The DNA of the CDR3 is TGTGCCAGCAGTCAGGGTAACTATGGCTACACCTTC.

This clone was counted once. V usage is TRBV5-6 and J usage is TRBJ1-6; no firm D call. With 2 bases removed from V and 7 bases from J, the gap between germline ends came to 13 bases. CDR3 length: 15 amino acids. Per germline, CDR1 SGHDT and CDR2 YYEEEE. CDR3 in amino acids: CASSFIEGGNSPLHF. In DNA, the CDR3 is TGTGCCAGCAGCTTCATCGAAGGCGGGAATTCACCCCTCCACTTT.

This clone was seen a few times. The gene calls are TRBV5-6 and TRBJ2-7, with a weak D call TRBD2 (5 bases). This CDR3 is 12 amino acids long. Trimming left V 5 bases short and J 6 bases short, with 12 bases between. Germline CDR1 and CDR2: SGHDT and YYEEEE. The CDR3 protein is CASRMTRGEQYF. The CDR3 bases are TGTGCCAGCAGGATGACTCGGGGCGAGCAGTACTTC.

The chain links TRBV4-2 to TRBJ2-6; perhaps TRBD2 as D (5 bases). V was cut by 3 bases and J by 0 bases, with 9 bases left in between. There are 16 residues in the CDR3. CDR1 is LGHNA, CDR2 YNFKEQ, per germline. The CDR3 nucleotides are TGTGCCAGCAGCCAGGACGGGGACTCTGGGGCCAACGTCCTGACTTTC. Its translation: CASSQDGDSGANVLTF.

The V gene is TRBV4-1, the J gene TRBJ2-1; D perhaps matches TRBD2 (6 bases). The V end lost 1 base, the J end lost 3 bases, and 13 bases lay between the germline ends. Germline V gene lookup returns CDR1 MGHRA and CDR2 YSYEKL. The CDR3 sequence is 16 residues long. The CDR3 sequence is CASSQGRDSDYNEQFF. CDR3 sequence (DNA): TGCGCCAGCAGCCAAGGCCGGGACTCAGACTACAATGAGCAGTTCTTC.

This clone showed up many times. This chain joins TRBV5-1 and TRBJ2-1, with a possible D match to TRBD2 (6 bases). Germline V gene sequence: CDR1 SGHRS, CDR2 YFSETQ. Trimming took 4 bases from V and 5 from J, leaving 16 bases between them. This CDR3 has 15 amino acids. CDR3 region: CASSPLGGRNNEQFF. The DNA for the CDR3 is TGCGCCAGCAGCCCACTGGGGGGTCGCAACAATGAGCAGTTCTTC.

The chain carries TRBV7-8 and TRBJ2-5; 8 bases map to TRBD2. CDR3 length equals 14 residues. V lost 1 base to trimming and J lost 4 bases; unmatched junction nucleotides: 2. Germline V CDR1 and CDR2: SGHVS, FQNEAQ. The chain's CDR3 is CASSLVSGGETQYF. CDR3 sequence (DNA): TGTGCCAGCAGCTTAGTGAGCGGGGGAGAGACCCAGTACTTC.

CDR3 DNA sequence: TGTGCCTGGAGTCCCCGGACAGGGGCCCACTATGGCTACACCTTC. Residues: CAWSPRTGAHYGYTF. The V gene is TRBV30, the J gene TRBJ1-2; 9 nucleotides align to TRBD1. The CDR3 loop spans 15 amino acids. CDR1 and CDR2 from the germline V gene are GTSNPN and SVGIG (reference sequence). Losses at the gene ends were 2 bases for V and 3 bases for J; bases not matched to a gene: 7.

This clone was seen only a few times. The chain uses TRBV18 and TRBJ2-7; TRBD1 might be the D (6 bases). With 6 bases removed from V and 3 bases from J, the gap between germline ends came to 15 bases. The V gene's germline CDR1 is KGHSH and CDR2 LQKENI. The CDR3 runs 14 residues. The CDR3 DNA sequence: TGTGCCAGCTCGGGCAACAGGGAAAACTACGAGCAGTACTTC. Its translation is CASSGNRENYEQYF.

V gene TRBV15 combines with J gene TRBJ2-1; 7 nucleotides agree with TRBD2. This CDR3 is built from 15 residues. Germline-derived CDR1 and CDR2 are LNHNV and YYDKDF (reference sequence). V trimming: 3 bases; J trimming: 9 bases; junction bases outside the gene matches: 11. The CDR3 is CATSSKTSPGGEQFF. In DNA form, the CDR3 reads TGTGCCACCAGCAGCAAGACTAGCCCGGGCGGTGAGCAGTTCTTC.

CDR3 region: CASGLVPRYGNTIYF. CDR3 nucleotides: TGTGCTAGTGGTTTGGTGCCTCGGTACGGAAACACCATATATTTT. This sequence joins TRBV12-5 and TRBJ1-3; unclear D gene. This CDR3 has 15 residues. Germline-derived CDR1 and CDR2 are LGHNT and FRNRAP. Between the trimmed V and J ends, which lost 0 bases and 4 bases, there was a span of 10 bases. The variable domain in full, with the rest retrieved from reference TRBV12-5 and TRBJ1-3, is DARVTQTPRHKVTEMGQEVTMRCQPILGHNTVFWYRQTMMQGLELLAYFRNRAPLDDSGMPKDRFSAEMPDATLATLKIQPSEPRDSAVYFCASGLVPRYGNTIYFGEGSWLTVV.

This chain connects TRBV6-5 to TRBJ1-1, with a weak D call TRBD1 (5 bases). The ends were cut back, 6 bases at V and 3 bases at J, with 8 bases in the middle. Germline V lookup: CDR1 MNHEY, CDR2 SVGAGI. This CDR3 contains 12 residues. The CDR3 DNA sequence: TGTGCCAGCAGCCCGGGGGACACTGAAGCTTTCTTT. Its translation: CASSPGDTEAFF.

CDR3 in DNA: TGTGCCAGCAGCCATGGGGTGGGACTTTCCGGGGAGACCCAGTACTTC. This encodes CASSHGVGLSGETQYF. V usage is TRBV5-5 and J usage is TRBJ2-5, with D perhaps matching TRBD2 (6 bases). V lost 4 bases to trimming and J lost 5 bases, with 21 bases between them. Per germline, CDR1 SGHKS and CDR2 YYEKEE (reference sequence). The CDR3 has 16 residues. Full variable domain (outside the CDR3, taken from reference TRBV5-5 and TRBJ2-5): DAGVTQSPTHLIKTRGQQVTLRCSPISGHKSVSWYQQVLGQGPQFIFQYYEKEERGRGNFPDRFSARQFPNYSSELNVNALLLGDSALYLCASSHGVGLSGETQYFGPGTRLLVL.

J is TRBJ1-3 and V is TRBV5-1, with TRBD1 matching 7 bases. Unmatched junction bases numbered 3, after V lost 3 bases and J lost 3 bases. This CDR3 spans 14 amino acids. Per germline, CDR1 SGHRS and CDR2 YFSETQ. CDR3 protein: CASSYTGVGNTIYF. CDR3 DNA sequence: TGCGCCAGCAGCTACACAGGGGTTGGAAACACCATATATTTT.

This chain uses TRBV6-2 or TRBV6-3 with TRBJ1-2, with TRBD1 matching 11 bases. The V gene's germline CDR1 is MNHEY and CDR2 SVGEGT. With V trimmed by 5 bases and J by 8 bases, 7 bases remained unmatched. The CDR3 has 14 amino acids. DNA for the CDR3: TGTGCCAGCAGTCCCGGGACAGGGGGTCAAGGCTACACCTTC. Residues: CASSPGTGGQGYTF.